The following is a T cell receptor beta chain sequence with its context. The data are from a study of CD8+ T cells in alopecia areata. J lost 3 bases, V lost 0 bases, and 7 bases had no gene match. Germline CDR1 LGHNA, CDR2 YNFKEQ. The CDR3 is 17 amino acids. Extracted from the samples, RNA was reverse transcribed into cDNA to serve as the sequencing template. Profiling relied on immunoSEQ multiplex PCR, and the TCRdb table lists in-frame clones only, not all of them. Among 25,000 to 40,000 clones listed, roughly 80% were seen once. The source of this sequence is a human donor with alopecia areata. The material sequenced was NKG2D-low CD8+ T cells sorted from blood. The chain has TRBV4-2 and TRBJ2-4; 8 bases line up with TRBD2. CDR3 loop: CASSQDRVAGFKNIQYF. The DNA of the CDR3 is TGTGCCAGCAGCCAAGATAGGGTAGCGGGATTCAAAAACATTCAGTACTTC.